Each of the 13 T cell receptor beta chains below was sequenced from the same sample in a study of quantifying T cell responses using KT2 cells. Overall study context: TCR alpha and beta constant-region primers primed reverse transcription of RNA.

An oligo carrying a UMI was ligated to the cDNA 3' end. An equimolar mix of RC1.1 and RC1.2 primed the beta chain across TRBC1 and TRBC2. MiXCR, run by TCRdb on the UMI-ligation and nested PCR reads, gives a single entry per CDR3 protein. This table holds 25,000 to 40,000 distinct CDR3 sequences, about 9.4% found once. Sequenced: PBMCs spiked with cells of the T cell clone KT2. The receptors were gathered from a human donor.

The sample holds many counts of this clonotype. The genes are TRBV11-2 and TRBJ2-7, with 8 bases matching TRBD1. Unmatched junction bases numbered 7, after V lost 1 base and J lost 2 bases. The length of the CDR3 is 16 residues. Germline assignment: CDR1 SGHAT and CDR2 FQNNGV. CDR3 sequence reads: CASSLGTTGVTYEQYF. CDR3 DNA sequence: TGTGCCAGCAGCTTAGGAACGACAGGGGTAACCTACGAGCAGTACTTC.

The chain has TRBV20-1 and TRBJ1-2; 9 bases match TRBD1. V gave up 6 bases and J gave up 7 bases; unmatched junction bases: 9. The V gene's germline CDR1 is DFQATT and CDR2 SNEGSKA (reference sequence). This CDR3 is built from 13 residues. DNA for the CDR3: TGCAGTGCACCGGACAGGGGAGGGCCTGGCTACACCTTC. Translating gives CSAPDRGGPGYTF.

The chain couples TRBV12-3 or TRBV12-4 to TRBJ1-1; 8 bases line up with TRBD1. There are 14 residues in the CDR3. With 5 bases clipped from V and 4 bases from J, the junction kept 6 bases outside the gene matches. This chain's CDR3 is CASSLQGGTTEAFF. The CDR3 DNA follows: TGTGCCAGCAGTCTACAGGGGGGAACCACTGAAGCTTTCTTT.

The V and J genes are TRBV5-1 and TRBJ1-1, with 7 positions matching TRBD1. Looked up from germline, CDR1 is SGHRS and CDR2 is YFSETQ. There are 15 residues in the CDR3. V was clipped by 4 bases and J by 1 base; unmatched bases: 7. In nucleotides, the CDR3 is TGCGCCAGCAGCACCGGACAGGTCGGGAACACTGAAGCTTTCTTT. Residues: CASSTGQVGNTEAFF.

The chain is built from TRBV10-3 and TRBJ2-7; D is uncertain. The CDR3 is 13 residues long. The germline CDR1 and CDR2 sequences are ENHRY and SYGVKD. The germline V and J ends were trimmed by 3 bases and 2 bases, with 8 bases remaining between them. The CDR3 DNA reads TGTGCCATCAGTGACCGGCAGACCTACGAGCAGTACTTC. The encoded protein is CAISDRQTYEQYF.

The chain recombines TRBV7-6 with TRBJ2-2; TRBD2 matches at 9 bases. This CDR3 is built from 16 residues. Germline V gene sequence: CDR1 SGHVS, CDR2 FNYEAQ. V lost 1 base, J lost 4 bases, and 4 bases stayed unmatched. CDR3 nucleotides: TGTGCCAGCAGCTTAGGGACTAGCGCTCTCACCGGGGAGCTGTTTTTT. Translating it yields CASSLGTSALTGELFF. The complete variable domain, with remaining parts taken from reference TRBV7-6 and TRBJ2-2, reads GAGVSQSPRYKVTKRGQDVALRCDPISGHVSLYWYRQALGQGPEFLTYFNYEAQQDKSGLPNDRFSAERPEGSISTLTIQRTEQRDSAMYRCASSLGTSALTGELFFGEGSRLTVL.

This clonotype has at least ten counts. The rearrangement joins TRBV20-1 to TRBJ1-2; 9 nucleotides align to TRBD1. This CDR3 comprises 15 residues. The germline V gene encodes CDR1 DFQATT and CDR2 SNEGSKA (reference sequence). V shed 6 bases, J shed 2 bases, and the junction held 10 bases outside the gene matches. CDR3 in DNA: TGCAGTGCCCCGAAAACAGGACAGGGGAACTATGGCTACACCTTC. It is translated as CSAPKTGQGNYGYTF.

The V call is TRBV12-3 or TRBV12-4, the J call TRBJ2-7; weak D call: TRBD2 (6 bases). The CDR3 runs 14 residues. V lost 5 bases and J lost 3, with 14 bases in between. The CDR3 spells CASSPRSRGYEQYF. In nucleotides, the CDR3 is TGTGCCAGCAGTCCCCGGTCGCGGGGCTACGAGCAGTACTTC.

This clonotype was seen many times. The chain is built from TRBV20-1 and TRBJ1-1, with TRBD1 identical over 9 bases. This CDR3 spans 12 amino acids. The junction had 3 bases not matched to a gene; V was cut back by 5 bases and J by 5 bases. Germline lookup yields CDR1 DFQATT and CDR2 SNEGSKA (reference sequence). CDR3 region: CSAPDRGTEAFF. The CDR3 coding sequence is TGCAGTGCTCCCGACAGGGGGACTGAAGCTTTCTTT.

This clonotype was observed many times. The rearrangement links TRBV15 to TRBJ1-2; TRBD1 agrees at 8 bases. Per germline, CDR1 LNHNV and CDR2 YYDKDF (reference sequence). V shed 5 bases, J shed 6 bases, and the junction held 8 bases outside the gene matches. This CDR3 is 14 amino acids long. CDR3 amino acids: CATSWQRTGNGYTF. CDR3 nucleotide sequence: TGTGCCACCAGCTGGCAAAGGACAGGGAATGGCTACACCTTC.

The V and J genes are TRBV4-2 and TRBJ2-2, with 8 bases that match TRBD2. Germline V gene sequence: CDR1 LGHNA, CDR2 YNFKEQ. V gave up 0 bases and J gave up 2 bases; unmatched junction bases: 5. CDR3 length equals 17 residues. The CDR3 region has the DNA TGTGCCAGCAGCCAAGAGGACGGGAGGGCTAACACCGGGGAGCTGTTTTTT. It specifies CASSQEDGRANTGELFF.

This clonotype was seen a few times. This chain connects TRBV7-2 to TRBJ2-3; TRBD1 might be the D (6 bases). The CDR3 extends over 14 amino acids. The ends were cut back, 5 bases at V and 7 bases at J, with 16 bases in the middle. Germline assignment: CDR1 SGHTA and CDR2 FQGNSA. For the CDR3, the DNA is TGTGCCAGCAGCCCTGGGGACACACCGAATACGCAGTATTTT. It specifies CASSPGDTPNTQYF.

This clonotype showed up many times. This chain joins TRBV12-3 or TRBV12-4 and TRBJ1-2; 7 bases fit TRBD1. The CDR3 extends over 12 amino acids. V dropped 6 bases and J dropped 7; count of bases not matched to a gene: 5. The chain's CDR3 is CASRGTGVGYTF. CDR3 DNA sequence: TGTGCCAGCAGGGGAACAGGGGTTGGCTACACCTTC.